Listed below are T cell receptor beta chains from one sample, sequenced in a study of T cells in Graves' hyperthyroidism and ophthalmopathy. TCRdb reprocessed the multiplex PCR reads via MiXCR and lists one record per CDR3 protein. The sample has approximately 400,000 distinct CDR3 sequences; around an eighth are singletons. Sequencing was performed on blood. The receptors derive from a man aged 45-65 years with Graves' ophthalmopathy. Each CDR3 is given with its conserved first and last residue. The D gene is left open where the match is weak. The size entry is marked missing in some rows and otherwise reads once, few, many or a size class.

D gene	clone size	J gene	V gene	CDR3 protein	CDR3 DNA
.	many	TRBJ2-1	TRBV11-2	CASSFGNEQFF	TGTGCCAGCAGCTTTGGCAATGAGCAGTTCTTC
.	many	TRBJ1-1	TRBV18	CASSPQDMNTEAFF	TGTGCCAGCTCACCTCAGGACATGAACACTGAAGCTTTCTTT
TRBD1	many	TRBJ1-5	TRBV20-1	CSAKWTGEQPQHF	TGCAGTGCCAAGTGGACAGGGGAACAGCCCCAGCATTTT
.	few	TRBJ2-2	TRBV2	CASSVAGAGGELFF	TGTGCCAGCAGTGTGGCGGGGGCGGGCGGGGAGCTGTTTTTT
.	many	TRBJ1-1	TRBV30	CAWNPGTGPKVTEAFF	TGTGCCTGGAACCCCGGAACAGGCCCCAAAGTCACTGAAGCTTTCTTT
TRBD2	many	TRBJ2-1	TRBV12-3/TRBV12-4	CASSFSSGRAGEQFF	TGTGCCAGCAGTTTTTCTAGCGGGAGGGCGGGTGAGCAGTTCTTC
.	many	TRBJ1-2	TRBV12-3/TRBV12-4	CASRGPAQYTF	TGTGCCAGCAGGGGACCCGCGCAGTACACCTTC
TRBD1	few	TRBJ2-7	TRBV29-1	CSVVMGQGNEQYF	TGCAGCGTTGTTATGGGACAGGGGAACGAGCAGTACTTC
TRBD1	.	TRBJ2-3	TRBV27	CASSLSTGDYADTQYF	TGTGCCAGCAGTTTATCGACAGGGGATTATGCAGATACGCAGTATTTT
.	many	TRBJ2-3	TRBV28	CASSFQGGTDTQYF	TGTGCCAGCAGTTTTCAGGGCGGCACAGATACGCAGTATTTT
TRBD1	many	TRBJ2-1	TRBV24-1	CATSDTQGIPSYNEQFF	TGTGCCACCAGTGACACACAGGGGATTCCCTCCTACAATGAGCAGTTCTTC
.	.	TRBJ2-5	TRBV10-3	CAISLRPGETQYF	TGTGCCATCAGCCTCAGGCCGGGGGAGACCCAGTACTTC
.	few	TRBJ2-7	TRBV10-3	CAISEAGPSGVQYF	TGTGCCATCAGTGAGGCTGGGCCTTCCGGCGTGCAGTACTTC
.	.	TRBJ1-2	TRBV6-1	CATGNAYGYTF	TGTGCCACCGGCAATGCCTATGGCTACACCTTC
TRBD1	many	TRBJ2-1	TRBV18	CASSRDRGAYNEQFF	TGTGCCAGCTCCCGGGACAGGGGGGCTTACAATGAGCAGTTCTTC
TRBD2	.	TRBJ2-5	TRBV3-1	CASSQELAGGLRETQYF	TGTGCCAGCAGCCAAGAGCTAGCGGGAGGGCTACGGGAGACCCAGTACTTC
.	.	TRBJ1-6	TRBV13	CASSFDGRGLNSPLHF	TGTGCCAGCAGCTTTGATGGTCGAGGCCTCAATTCACCCCTCCACTTT
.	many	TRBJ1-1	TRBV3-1	CASSQGRENTEAFF	TGTGCCAGCAGCCAAGGTCGGGAGAACACTGAAGCTTTCTTT
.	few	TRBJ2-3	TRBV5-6	CASSFGTITDTQYF	TGTGCCAGCAGCTTCGGGACGATCACAGATACGCAGTATTTT
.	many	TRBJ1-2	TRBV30	CAWSNRGNGYTF	TGTGCCTGGAGTAACCGAGGCAATGGCTACACCTTC
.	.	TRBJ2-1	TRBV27	CASARLNEQFF	TGTGCCAGCGCCAGATTGAATGAGCAGTTCTTC
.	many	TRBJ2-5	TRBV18	CASSPAAGVETQYF	TGTGCCAGCTCACCAGCTGCAGGGGTCGAGACCCAGTACTTC
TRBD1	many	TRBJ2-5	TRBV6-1	CASSEALRQGAGETQYF	TGTGCCAGCAGTGAAGCGCTTCGGCAGGGGGCAGGGGAGACCCAGTACTTC
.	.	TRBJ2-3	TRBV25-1	CASRRGQGSTDTQYF	TGTGCCAGCAGGCGGGGTCAAGGTTCCACAGATACGCAGTATTTT
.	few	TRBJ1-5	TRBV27	CASSLSLGHTGQPQHF	TGTGCCAGCAGTTTATCCCTCGGACACACGGGTCAGCCCCAGCATTTT
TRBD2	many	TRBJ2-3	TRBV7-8	CASISSGRSDTQYF	TGTGCCAGCATATCTAGCGGGAGGTCGGATACGCAGTATTTT
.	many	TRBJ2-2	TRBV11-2	CASSRGPNTGELFF	TGTGCCAGCAGCCGGGGACCTAACACCGGGGAGCTGTTTTTT
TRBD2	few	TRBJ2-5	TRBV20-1	CSASPGGDETQYF	TGCAGTGCTAGCCCGGGAGGGGATGAGACCCAGTACTTC
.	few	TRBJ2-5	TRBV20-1	CSALLTGRNQETQYF	TGCAGTGCCCTGTTGACGGGGCGGAACCAAGAGACCCAGTACTTC
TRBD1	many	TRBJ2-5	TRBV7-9	CASSDSKSGGAETQYF	TGTGCCAGCAGCGATAGCAAATCAGGGGGCGCGGAGACCCAGTACTTC
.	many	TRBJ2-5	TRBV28	CASSANRESKTQYF	TGTGCCAGCAGTGCAAACAGGGAATCAAAGACCCAGTACTTC
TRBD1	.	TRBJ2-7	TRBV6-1	CASMKDRGRYEQYF	TGTGCCAGCATGAAGGACAGGGGCCGCTACGAGCAGTACTTC
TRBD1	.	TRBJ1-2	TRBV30	CAWEPGQGRFGYTF	TGTGCCTGGGAACCAGGACAGGGAAGGTTTGGCTACACCTTC
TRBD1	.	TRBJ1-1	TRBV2	CASSDPGQSEAFF	TGTGCCAGCAGTGACCCGGGACAGTCTGAAGCTTTCTTT
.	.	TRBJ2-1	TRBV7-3	CASSSIPPRLPSYNEQFF	TGTGCCAGCAGCTCCATACCCCCCCGATTGCCCTCCTACAATGAGCAGTTCTTC
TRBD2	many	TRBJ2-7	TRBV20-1	CSARDTGGTYEQYF	TGCAGTGCTAGGGATACCGGGGGGACCTACGAGCAGTACTTC
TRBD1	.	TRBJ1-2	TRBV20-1	CSARGGSGSNYGYTF	TGCAGTGCTCGAGGGGGCTCAGGGTCTAACTATGGCTACACCTTC
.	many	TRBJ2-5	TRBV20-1	CSARVPTDRETQYF	TGCAGTGCTAGAGTTCCGACTGACCGGGAGACCCAGTACTTC
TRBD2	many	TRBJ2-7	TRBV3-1	CASSATSARNEQYF	TGTGCCAGCAGTGCCACTAGCGCTCGCAACGAGCAGTACTTC
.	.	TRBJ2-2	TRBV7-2	CASSLVLNTGELFF	TGTGCCAGCAGCTTAGTATTGAACACCGGGGAGCTGTTTTTT
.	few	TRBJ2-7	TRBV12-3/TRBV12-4	CASRRLDYEQYF	TGTGCCAGCAGAAGGCTGGATTACGAGCAGTACTTC